Listed below are T cell receptor beta chains from one sample, sequenced in a study of shared clonotypes between healthy human individuals. Libraries were prepared by immunoSEQ multiplex PCR; TCRdb keeps only in-frame clonotypes and omits some of them. Of 950,000 to 1,100,000 clones listed, roughly 74% are singletons. The sample consisted of memory CD4+ T cells from PBMCs. The receptors originated from a man between 18 and 35 years old in good health. Some clones in this sample may be carry-over from other donors' samples. Both conserved end residues are part of each CDR3. The D gene is left open where the match is weak. Size tells how often a clone was seen (once, few, many) or the class of an expanded clone, and some rows leave it out.

>TRBV28|TRBJ1-3|NA|NA
TGTGCCAGTTACCGCTCTGGAAACACCATATATTTT
CASYRSGNTIYF
>TRBV19|TRBJ1-5|once|NA
TGTGCCAGTAGTATAGGGGGAGGCAGGGGCCAGCCCCAGCATTTT
CASSIGGGRGQPQHF
>TRBV5-1|TRBJ2-1|once|TRBD2
TGCGCCAGCAGCTTTGCGGGAGTTGCCAATGAGCAGTTCTTC
CASSFAGVANEQFF
>TRBV6-1|TRBJ2-5|NA|TRBD1
TGTGCCAGCAGGGGAGACAGGGTCGAGACCCAGTACTTC
CASRGDRVETQYF
>TRBV19|TRBJ1-2|NA|NA
TGTGCCAGTAGTATACTGAGGGTCAGCGGTAACTATGGCTACACCTTC
CASSILRVSGNYGYTF
>TRBV5-1|TRBJ2-5|NA|TRBD1
TGCGCCAGCAGCCGGGGACAGGGATTAGAGACCCAGTACTTC
CASSRGQGLETQYF
>TRBV23-1|TRBJ1-1|NA|NA
TGCGCCCAGGATAACTGGGGCAGGTGGAACACTGAAGCTTTCTTT
CAQDNWGRWNTEAFF
>TRBV12-5|TRBJ2-1|NA|TRBD1
TGTGCTAGTGGTGACAGGGTCCCCTACAATGAGCAGTTCTTC
CASGDRVPYNEQFF
>TRBV5-4|TRBJ1-1|NA|NA
TGTGCCAGCAGCCCGGGCTGGCGGAACACTGAAGCTTTCTTT
CASSPGWRNTEAFF
>TRBV11-2|TRBJ1-2|NA|TRBD1
TGTGCCAGCAGCTTGACAGGGGGCGTCTATGGCTACACCTTC
CASSLTGGVYGYTF
>TRBV28|TRBJ1-2|NA|NA
TGTGCCAGCACCCCAAAGGTTCAGTACTATGGCTACACCTTC
CASTPKVQYYGYTF
>TRBV6-6|TRBJ2-7|NA|NA
TGTGCCAGCAGTTCCGTAAATTCCGTCCACGAGCAGTACTTC
CASSSVNSVHEQYF
>TRBV9|TRBJ2-2|few|NA
TGTGCCAGCAGCGTAGGCGGGTTGAACACCGGGGAGCTGTTTTTT
CASSVGGLNTGELFF
>TRBV21-1|TRBJ2-7|NA|NA
TGTGCCAGCAGCAAAATGAGGGACAGGGCGGACGAGCAGTACTTC
CASSKMRDRADEQYF
>TRBV5-1|TRBJ2-7|NA|NA
TGCGCCAGCAGCTTGAGGGGCTATGACCCCAGCTCCTACGAGCAGTACTTC
CASSLRGYDPSSYEQYF
>TRBV5-4|TRBJ1-1|NA|TRBD1
TGTGCCAGCGGAGGAGGGACAGGGGATTACAACACTGAAGCTTTCTTT
CASGGGTGDYNTEAFF
>TRBV6-6|TRBJ2-5|once|NA
TGTGCCAGCAGCCCTTTTCAGGGGGAGACCCAGTACTTC
CASSPFQGETQYF
>TRBV12-5|TRBJ1-2|few|NA
TGTGCTAGTGGTTTGGTACATGGGGATAACTATGGCTACACCTTC
CASGLVHGDNYGYTF